One T cell receptor beta chain is described in this entry. Its antigen remains unidentified. The source of the sample is a study of regulatory T cells in long-lasting Graves disease. Specified time point: persistent/refractory GD, antithyroid drugs over 5 years with positive TRAb. From RNA extracted from PBMCs, the TCR library was made. Patients were enrolled at an endocrinology department in Xi'an, China. Deletions cut 1 base from V and 7 bases from J, with 8 bases between. Germline-derived CDR1 and CDR2 are SQVTM and ANQGSEA. The CDR3 contains 11 residues. Building of the TCR beta libraries involved iRepertoire HTBI primers and Arm-PCR of CDR3 regions. In TCRdb, the multiplex PCR reads were re-called with MiXCR into one record per CDR3 protein. The table lists 430,000 or so distinct CDR3 sequences, 21% of them singletons. General study results and limits: There were preferences for TRBV28, TRBJ1-2 and TRBJ2-5 in persistent disease. The number of shared public clonotypes was higher in persistent patients (more than 2,500) than new patients (roughly 970).

The source is a female donor with Graves disease. J is TRBJ2-7 and V is TRBV29-1; TRBD1 is a possible D gene (5 bases). The sequencing here drew on peripheral blood mononuclear cells (PBMCs), taken when the disease was refractory, from a patient treated with antithyroid drugs. The CDR3 DNA follows: TGCAGCGTTGAAGGGGGCCAAGAGCAGTACTTC. Protein product: CSVEGGQEQYF.